One and the same sample provided the 14 T cell receptor beta chains below, sequenced in a study of cytomegalovirus exposure and HLA in healthy donors. The PCR contained 60 Vbeta and 13 Jbeta primers. Repertoires were generated with immunoSEQ multiplex PCR, while TCRdb's copy carries only in-frame clones and drops some. The sample includes some 140,000 clones, 70% to 80% of them seen just once. What was sequenced was PBMCs. Receptor source: a man between 25 and 39 years old in good health and CMV-seronegative.

This clone has a single count. V usage is TRBV5-1 and J usage is TRBJ1-1; 7 bases fit TRBD1. The CDR3 has 15 amino acids. The ends lost 3 bases at V and 0 bases at J; junction bases unmatched: 5. CDR1 and CDR2 from the germline V gene are SGHRS and YFSETQ. The CDR3 DNA reads as TGCGCCAGCAGCTCTACGGACAGGCTGAACACTGAAGCTTTCTTT. This sequence encodes CASSSTDRLNTEAFF.

This clone was detected only once. The chain combines TRBV9 with TRBJ2-3, with D hard to call. Per germline, CDR1 SGDLS and CDR2 YYNGEE. Trimming took 4 bases from V and 6 from J, leaving 9 bases between them. CDR3 length equals 12 residues. The CDR3 DNA follows: TGTGCCAGCAGCTTATCTATTGATACGCAGTATTTT. The encoded protein is CASSLSIDTQYF.

This chain's CDR3 is CASSQDPGSQETQYF. CDR3 in DNA: TGCGCCAGCAGCCAAGACCCCGGGTCGCAAGAGACCCAGTACTTC. V and J are TRBV4-1 and TRBJ2-5; D gene uncertain. Between the trimmed V and J ends, which lost 0 bases and 2 bases, there was a span of 10 bases. CDR3 length: 15 residues. Germline CDR1 is MGHRA and CDR2 is YSYEKL.

The chain recombines TRBV4-1 with TRBJ2-7; possibly TRBD2 for D (7 bases). CDR3 length: 18 residues. The germline V and J ends were trimmed by 0 bases and 0 bases, with 18 bases remaining between them. Looked up from germline, CDR1 is MGHRA and CDR2 is YSYEKL. The CDR3 nucleotides are TGCGCCAGCAGCCAAGAACAGGGAGTCGGGGGGAGCTCCTACGAGCAGTACTTC. It is translated as CASSQEQGVGGSSYEQYF.

The chain has TRBV6-5 and TRBJ2-1; weak D call: TRBD1 (5 bases). Deletions cut 7 bases from V and 9 bases from J, with 10 bases between. This CDR3 is built from 11 residues. Germline V lookup: CDR1 MNHEY, CDR2 SVGAGI. The CDR3 nucleotides read TGTGCCAGCAAAGGGGTCATTGAGCAGTTCTTC. It encodes CASKGVIEQFF.

The chain employs TRBV30 and TRBJ2-7; TRBD2 might be the D (5 bases). Germline CDR1 and CDR2: GTSNPN and SVGIG (reference sequence). V lost 0 bases to trimming and J lost 0 bases, with 6 bases between them. The CDR3 totals 13 residues. The CDR3 DNA is TGTGCCTGGAGTGTACTAGTCTCCTACGAGCAGTACTTC. It is translated as CAWSVLVSYEQYF. The variable domain in full, completed from reference TRBV30 and TRBJ2-7, reads SQTIHQWPATLVQPVGSPLSLECTVEGTSNPNLYWYRQAAGRGLQLLFYSVGIGQISSEVPQNLSASRPQDRQFILSSKKLLLSDSGFYLCAWSVLVSYEQYFGPGTRLTVT.

The chain has TRBV6-6 and TRBJ2-7, with 9 bases identical to TRBD1. CDR3 length: 13 residues. Germline V gives CDR1 MNHNY, CDR2 SVGAGI (reference sequence). V lost 5 bases to trimming and J lost 6 bases; unmatched junction nucleotides: 5. The CDR3 here is CASSPGQGLEQYF. CDR3 nucleotide sequence: TGTGCCAGCAGTCCTGGACAGGGGCTCGAGCAGTACTTC.

The rearrangement uses TRBV6-5 and TRBJ2-1, with 12 bases fitting TRBD2. The CDR3 totals 14 residues. Unmatched junction bases numbered 2, after V lost 6 bases and J lost 5 bases. Germline loops: CDR1 MNHEY, CDR2 SVGAGI. The CDR3 DNA sequence: TGTGCCAGCAGGACTAGCGGGAGAGACAATGAGCAGTTCTTC. This sequence encodes CASRTSGRDNEQFF.

The chain combines TRBV4-2 with TRBJ2-3; 7 nucleotides align to TRBD1. This CDR3 spans 16 amino acids. Trimming cost V 3 bases and J 6 bases; bases outside gene matches: 12. CDR1 and CDR2 (germline): LGHNA, YNFKEQ. Here the CDR3 DNA reads TGTGCCAGCAGCCAGACCGCCGGGACCAGGGGGGATACGCAGTATTTT. Encoded protein: CASSQTAGTRGDTQYF.

The chain is built from TRBV7-9 and TRBJ2-7; 9 nucleotides agree with TRBD1. Germline V gives CDR1 SEHNR, CDR2 FQNEAQ (reference sequence). The CDR3 loop spans 14 amino acids. After removal of 5 bases from V and 5 bases from J, the junction contained 7 bases not matched to a gene. CDR3 DNA sequence: TGTGCCAGCAGCACCGGGACAGGGTACCACGAGCAGTACTTC. It codes for CASSTGTGYHEQYF.

The chain links TRBV19 to TRBJ1-2; D is perhaps TRBD1 (5 bases). Germline V gene lookup returns CDR1 LNHDA and CDR2 SQIVND (reference sequence). V was trimmed by 6 bases and J by 4 bases, leaving 12 bases between them. The length of the CDR3 is 13 residues. The CDR3 sequence: CASRDSDLYGYTF. For the CDR3, the DNA is TGTGCCAGTAGAGACAGTGACCTCTATGGCTACACCTTC.

J is TRBJ2-5 and V is TRBV5-1; TRBD1 matches at 10 bases. Judging by the DNA end, TRBJ2-7 fits better; the J call may be wrong. This CDR3 contains 14 residues. The germline CDR1 and CDR2 sequences are SGHRS and YFSETQ. DNA for the CDR3: TGCGCCAGCAGGGCTTGGGGACAGGGGTACGAGCAGTACTTC. Its translation: CASRAWGQGYEQYF.

This chain connects TRBV5-1 to TRBJ2-5; 9 nucleotides line up with TRBD2. This CDR3 region has 15 residues. Per germline, CDR1 SGHRS and CDR2 YFSETQ. The V gene end was trimmed by 0 bases and the J gene end by 4 bases; junction bases not matched to a gene: 4. The CDR3 nucleotides are TGCGCCAGCAGCTTGGGGACTAGCGTGAGAGAGACCCAGTACTTC. As protein: CASSLGTSVRETQYF.

The rearrangement links TRBV9 to TRBJ1-1, with 7 bases aligning to TRBD1. The V segment lost 3 bases and the J segment 1 base; nucleotides outside the gene matches: 9. This CDR3 comprises 16 residues. Looked up from germline, CDR1 is SGDLS and CDR2 is YYNGEE. This chain's CDR3 is CASSGGVTGRNTEAFF. CDR3 sequence (DNA): TGTGCCAGCAGCGGTGGGGTGACAGGGCGGAACACTGAAGCTTTCTTT. Combining the CDR3 with reference TRBV9 and TRBJ1-1 gives the whole variable domain DSGVTQTPKHLITATGQRVTLRCSPRSGDLSVYWYQQSLDQGLQFLIQYYNGEERAKGNILERFSAQQFPDLHSELNLSSLELGDSALYFCASSGGVTGRNTEAFFGQGTRLTVV.